This T cell receptor beta chain originates from a study of spatial heterogeneity in lung cancer. About the study: The donor group consisted of under 90 patients who had untreated, early-stage non-small cell lung cancer. As counted in raw reads, each unique TCR and UMI combination appeared more than ten times on average.

Time point: blood at routine non-recurrence follow-up after resection. The study sequenced unsorted whole RNA from tumor, nontumor lung or frozen PBMC. The study tagged each TCR cDNA molecule with a unique molecular identifier. MiXCR, run by TCRdb on the 5' RACE reads, gives a single entry per CDR3 protein. The data show around 110,000 distinct CDR3 sequences, with 9% to 15% seen just once and 16% held by the top ten. The CDR3 has 15 amino acids. The V and J ends lost 2 bases and 0 bases respectively, with 9 bases between them. Looked up from germline, CDR1 is MNHEY and CDR2 is SVGAGI. This clonotype originated in a male donor with early-stage non-small cell lung cancer. The chain is built from TRBV6-5 and TRBJ2-3, with unresolved D. The sequences come from PBMCs, collected at follow-up. CDR3 sequence (DNA): TGTGCCAGCAGTTACGGGCTAACTAGCACAGATACGCAGTATTTT. It codes for CASSYGLTSTDTQYF.